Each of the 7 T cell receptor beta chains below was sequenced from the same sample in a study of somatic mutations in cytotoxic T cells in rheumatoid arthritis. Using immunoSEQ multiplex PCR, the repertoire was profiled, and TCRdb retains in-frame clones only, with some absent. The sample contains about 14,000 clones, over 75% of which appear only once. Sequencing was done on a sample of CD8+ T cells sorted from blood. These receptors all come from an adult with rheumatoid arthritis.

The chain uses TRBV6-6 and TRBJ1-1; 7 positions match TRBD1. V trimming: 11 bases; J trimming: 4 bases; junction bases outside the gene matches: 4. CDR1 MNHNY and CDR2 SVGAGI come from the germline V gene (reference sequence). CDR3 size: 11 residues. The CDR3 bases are TGTGCCGGGTCAGGGGGCACTGAAGCTTTCTTT. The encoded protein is CAGSGGTEAFF.

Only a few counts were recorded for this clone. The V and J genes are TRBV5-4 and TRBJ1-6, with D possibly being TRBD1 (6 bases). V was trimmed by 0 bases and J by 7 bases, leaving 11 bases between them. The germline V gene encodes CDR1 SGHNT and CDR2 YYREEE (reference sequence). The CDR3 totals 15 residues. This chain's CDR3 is CASSLGPGVNSPLHF. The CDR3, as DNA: TGTGCCAGCAGCTTGGGGCCAGGGGTCAATTCACCCCTCCACTTT.

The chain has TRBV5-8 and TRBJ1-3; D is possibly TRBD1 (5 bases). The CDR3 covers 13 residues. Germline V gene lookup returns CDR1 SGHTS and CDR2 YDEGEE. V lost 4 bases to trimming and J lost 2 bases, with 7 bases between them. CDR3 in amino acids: CASSGDAGNTIYF. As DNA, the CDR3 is TGTGCCAGCAGCGGGGACGCTGGAAACACCATATATTTT. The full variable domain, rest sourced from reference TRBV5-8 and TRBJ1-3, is EAGVTQSPTHLIKTRGQQATLRCSPISGHTSVYWYQQALGLGLQFLLWYDEGEERNRGNFPPRFSGRQFPNYSSELNVNALELEDSALYLCASSGDAGNTIYFGEGSWLTVV.

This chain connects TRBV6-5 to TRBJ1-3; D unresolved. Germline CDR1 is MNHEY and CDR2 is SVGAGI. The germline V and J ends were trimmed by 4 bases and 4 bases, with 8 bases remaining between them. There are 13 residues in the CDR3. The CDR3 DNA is TGTGCCAGCAGTTCCTCAGTCGGAAACACCATATATTTT. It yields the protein CASSSSVGNTIYF.

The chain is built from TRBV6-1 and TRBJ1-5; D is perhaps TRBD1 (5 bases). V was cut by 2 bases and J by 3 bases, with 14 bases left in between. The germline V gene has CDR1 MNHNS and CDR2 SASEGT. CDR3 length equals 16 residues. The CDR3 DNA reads TGTGCCAGCAGTGAAAGTGGGTGGGGGTCCAATCAGCCCCAGCATTTT. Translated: CASSESGWGSNQPQHF.

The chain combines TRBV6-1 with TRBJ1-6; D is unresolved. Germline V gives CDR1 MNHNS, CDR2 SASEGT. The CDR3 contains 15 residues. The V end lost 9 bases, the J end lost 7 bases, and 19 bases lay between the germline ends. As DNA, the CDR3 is TGTGCCAGTCCCGCAAGACGCGGAGAGAATTCACCCCTCCACTTT. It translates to CASPARRGENSPLHF.

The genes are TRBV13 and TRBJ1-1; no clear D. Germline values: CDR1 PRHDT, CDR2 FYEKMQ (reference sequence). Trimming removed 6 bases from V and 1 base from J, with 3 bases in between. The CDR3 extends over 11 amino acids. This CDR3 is CASSQNTEAFF. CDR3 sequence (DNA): TGTGCCAGCAGTCAGAACACTGAAGCTTTCTTT.